This paragraph reports one T cell receptor beta chain. The CDR3 consists of 16 residues. Per germline, CDR1 MDHEN and CDR2 SYDVKM. After removal of 4 bases from V and 0 bases from J, the junction contained 5 bases not matched to a gene. The authors' processing: Reference gene primers were amplified, and this amplification served to estimate nucleated cell counts. Profiled with immunoSEQ multiplex PCR; TCRdb holds only in-frame clones, not every one. The V and J calls and clone size are taken from that table; D and trimming were inferred from the DNA. The sample shows around 150,000 clones, roughly four fifths of them seen only once. This sample stems from a study of blood T cell repertoires in COVID-19. Looking at the study overall: Italy, Spain and the United States were the sources of the convalescent and acute COVID-19 samples.

The chain employs TRBV28 and TRBJ2-4, with TRBD2 identical over 8 bases. The TCR was taken from a human donor in a cohort sampled during active COVID-19. What was sequenced was peripheral blood. The chain's CDR3 is CASSSERGIAKNIQYF. Written as DNA, the CDR3 is TGTGCCAGCAGTTCGGAGCGGGGGATAGCCAAAAACATTCAGTACTTC. Using reference TRBV28 and TRBJ2-4 for the parts outside the CDR3, the full variable domain is DVKVTQSSRYLVKRTGEKVFLECVQDMDHENMFWYRQDPGLGLRLIYFSYDVKMKEKGDIPEGYSVSREKKERFSLILESASTNQTSMYLCASSSERGIAKNIQYFGAGTRLSVL.